The present T cell receptor (beta chain) was sequenced within a study of blood T cell repertoires in COVID-19. Here immunoSEQ multiplex PCR was the method, and the copy in TCRdb shows in-frame clones only, minus some. The data show about 74,000 clones, with 84% seen just once and around a third held by the top ten. The trim removed 7 bases at V and 8 bases at J, leaving 11 bases unmatched. Germline V lookup: CDR1 SEHNR, CDR2 FQNEAQ (reference sequence). The CDR3 spans 15 residues. This TCR was sampled from a man between 65 and 80 years old with acute or convalescent COVID-19. Material for sequencing was peripheral blood. The chain uses TRBV7-9 and TRBJ2-1; 10 bases are a match to TRBD2. The CDR3 DNA sequence: TGTGCCAGCACCCCTCAGGGACTAGCGTCTTATGAGCAGTTCTTC. It yields the protein CASTPQGLASYEQFF.